The 30 T cell receptor beta chains below come from one sample, sequenced in a study of blood T cell repertoires in COVID-19. Clones were read by immunoSEQ multiplex PCR, and TCRdb kept only the in-frame ones, dropping some. Seen here are around 83,000 clones, 70% to 90% observed once, and the top ten hold roughly 15%. Sequencing used peripheral blood. Receptors were obtained from a woman aged 70-85 years with acute or convalescent COVID-19.

V and J are TRBV6-5 and TRBJ1-5; D gene ambiguous. The ends were cut back, 7 bases at V and 3 bases at J, with 10 bases in the middle. The CDR3 runs 13 residues. From germline, CDR1 is MNHEY and CDR2 SVGAGI. The CDR3 coding sequence is TGTGCCAGCACCGCAGGTTACAATCAGCCCCAGCATTTT. It encodes CASTAGYNQPQHF.

The V call is TRBV29-1, the J call TRBJ1-1; D uncertain. Germline loops: CDR1 SQVTM, CDR2 ANQGSEA. V lost 3 bases and J 4 bases, leaving 12 bases between the germline ends. The CDR3 is 13 amino acids. CDR3 residues: CSVEENPGTEAFF. The CDR3 DNA follows: TGCAGCGTTGAGGAGAATCCGGGCACTGAAGCTTTCTTT.

This chain uses TRBV7-9 with TRBJ2-6; tentative D call: TRBD2 (6 bases). Trimming took 3 bases from V and 1 from J, leaving 16 bases between them. This CDR3 has 18 amino acids. Germline CDR1 reads SEHNR; CDR2 reads FQNEAQ (reference sequence). CDR3 bases: TGTGCCAGCAGCTTGAATCTGGGAGGTGGGTCTGGGGCCAACGTCCTGACTTTC. Its protein is CASSLNLGGGSGANVLTF.

This clone was seen a handful of times. The chain employs TRBV3-1 (or the pseudogene TRBV3-2) and TRBJ2-1; no clear D. The CDR3 covers 12 residues. Between the trimmed V and J ends, which lost 4 bases and 7 bases, there was a span of 8 bases. Germline values: CDR1 LGHDT, CDR2 YNNKEL (reference sequence). In nucleotides, the CDR3 is TGTGCCAGCAGCCGAATCCGGAATGAGCAGTTCTTC. As protein: CASSRIRNEQFF.

CDR3 coding DNA: TGTGCCAGTAGTATAGGGGTGCAGGGGGACACTGAAGCTTTCTTT. Translation: CASSIGVQGDTEAFF. The V gene is TRBV19, the J gene TRBJ1-1; 7 bases line up with TRBD1. Trimming took 1 base from V and 3 from J; bases not matched to a gene: 5. CDR3 length: 15 residues. The germline CDR1 and CDR2 sequences are LNHDA and SQIVND (reference sequence).

The chain carries TRBV7-6 and TRBJ2-2; 10 nucleotides align to TRBD2. From germline, CDR1 is SGHVS and CDR2 FNYEAQ. The CDR3 length is 19 residues. V gave up 5 bases and J gave up 6 bases; unmatched junction bases: 18. The CDR3 here is CASSPVRTLAGARPGELFF. CDR3 nucleotide sequence: TGTGCCAGCAGCCCCGTCCGGACCCTAGCGGGGGCCCGGCCCGGGGAGCTGTTTTTT.

This clone was counted once. This chain links TRBV7-6 with TRBJ1-1, with 8 nucleotides matching TRBD1. This CDR3 is 15 amino acids long. Germline assignment: CDR1 SGHVS and CDR2 FNYEAQ. With 0 bases clipped from V and 0 bases from J, the junction kept 0 bases outside the gene matches. The CDR3 protein is CASSLAQGVNTEAFF. The CDR3 nucleotides are TGTGCCAGCAGCTTAGCACAGGGGGTGAACACTGAAGCTTTCTTT.

The chain is built from TRBV19 and TRBJ1-2; weak D call: TRBD1 (6 bases). In germline, CDR1 is LNHDA, CDR2 SQIVND (reference sequence). V lost 6 bases and J lost 4, with 15 bases in between. This CDR3 is 14 amino acids long. As DNA, the CDR3 is TGTGCCAGTAGAAACAGGGACCTAAGCTATGGCTACACCTTC. Amino acids: CASRNRDLSYGYTF.

The chain is built from TRBV7-9 and TRBJ2-1, with 12 positions matching TRBD2. The CDR3 is 17 residues long. In germline, CDR1 is SEHNR, CDR2 FQNEAQ (reference sequence). J was trimmed by 16 bases and V by 1 base; bases with no gene match: 17. CDR3 bases: TGTGCCAGCAGCTTAGGATCTAGCGGGAGGGCCAAAGGCGAATTATTCTTC. Protein product: CASSLGSSGRAKGELFF.

V and J are TRBV24-1 and TRBJ1-5, with D maybe TRBD1 (6 bases). CDR3 length: 18 amino acids. CDR1 KGHDR and CDR2 SFDVKD come from the germline V gene. V lost 7 bases, J lost 0 bases, and 21 bases lay in between. The CDR3 region is CATRTRYRAQYSNQPQHF. For the CDR3, the DNA is TGTGCCACCAGGACTCGCTACAGGGCTCAGTATAGCAATCAGCCCCAGCATTTT.

The genes are TRBV15 and TRBJ1-3; no definite D call. With 2 bases removed from V and 2 bases from J, the gap between germline ends came to 13 bases. The CDR3 is 16 residues long. Germline V gene lookup returns CDR1 LNHNV and CDR2 YYDKDF (reference sequence). CDR3 amino acids: CATSRPRGNAGNTIYF. In DNA, the CDR3 is TGTGCCACCAGCAGACCGCGGGGTAATGCTGGAAACACCATATATTTT.

The chain employs TRBV7-2 and TRBJ1-5; tentative D call: TRBD1 (6 bases). Germline values: CDR1 SGHTA, CDR2 FQGNSA. CDR3 length: 15 residues. V gave up 5 bases and J gave up 0 bases, with 11 bases separating them. The CDR3 spells CASSVGQLSNQPQHF. DNA of the CDR3: TGTGCCAGCAGCGTAGGACAGCTTAGCAATCAGCCCCAGCATTTT.

The chain employs TRBV29-1 and TRBJ2-1, with D maybe TRBD1 (6 bases). V lost 7 bases and J 3 bases, leaving 19 bases between the germline ends. Germline-derived CDR1 and CDR2 are SQVTM and ANQGSEA. The CDR3 has 15 amino acids. Here the CDR3 DNA reads TGCAGCGCCGAGGGGTCCGGGACATTCTACAATGAGCAGTTCTTC. Its protein is CSAEGSGTFYNEQFF.

The gene calls are TRBV3-1 (or the pseudogene TRBV3-2) and TRBJ1-4, with a weak D call TRBD1 (6 bases). CDR3 size: 15 residues. With 2 bases removed from V and 4 bases from J, the gap between germline ends came to 11 bases. Germline V gives CDR1 LGHDT, CDR2 YNNKEL (reference sequence). The CDR3 here is CASSQPTGLNEKLFF. In nucleotides, the CDR3 is TGTGCCAGCAGCCAACCGACAGGCCTTAATGAAAAACTGTTTTTT.

This chain uses TRBV6-6 with TRBJ1-2; maybe TRBD1 (5 bases). V lost 2 bases, J lost 7 bases, and 11 bases lay in between. The CDR3 totals 13 residues. Germline CDR1 MNHNY, CDR2 SVGAGI (reference sequence). The CDR3 loop reads CASSYAGKSGYTF. DNA for the CDR3: TGTGCCAGCAGTTACGCAGGGAAGAGTGGCTACACCTTC.

This clone has ten or more counts. This sequence joins TRBV10-1 and TRBJ2-6; a weak D match, TRBD1 (5 bases). CDR1 is WNHNN, CDR2 SYGVQD, per germline (reference sequence). The CDR3 consists of 15 residues. Trimming took off 2 bases at V and 4 bases at J, with 9 bases between the two ends. The DNA of the CDR3 is TGCGCCAGCAGTGAGCAGGGAACCGGGGCCAACGTCCTGACTTTC. Translated, it gives CASSEQGTGANVLTF.

The CDR3: CASSQYGGGAKDEQFF. The CDR3 region has the DNA TGCGCCAGCAGCCAATACGGTGGGGGGGCTAAGGATGAGCAGTTCTTC. The J gene is TRBJ2-1, the V gene TRBV5-1, with D perhaps TRBD2 (7 bases). The CDR3 length is 16 residues. The V gene lost 4 bases and the J gene lost 8 bases, with 22 bases spanning the gap. CDR1 is SGHRS and CDR2 is YFSETQ in the germline V gene.

The chain links TRBV10-3 to TRBJ2-1, with 11 bases identical to TRBD2. Germline CDR1 reads ENHRY; CDR2 reads SYGVKD. The CDR3 is 15 residues long. V was clipped by 8 bases and J by 3 bases; unmatched bases: 6. The CDR3 is CAIAASGGNYNEQFF. The CDR3 bases are TGTGCCATCGCGGCTAGCGGGGGGAACTACAATGAGCAGTTCTTC.

The chain recombines TRBV6-5 with TRBJ1-1; 7 nucleotides line up with TRBD1. The CDR3 consists of 13 residues. V shed 5 bases, J shed 6 bases, and the junction held 6 bases outside the gene matches. Germline CDR1 is MNHEY and CDR2 is SVGAGI. As DNA, the CDR3 is TGTGCCAGCAGTCCAGGGGGAATCCCTGAAGCTTTCTTT. Its protein is CASSPGGIPEAFF.

The chain uses TRBV3-1 (or the pseudogene TRBV3-2) and TRBJ2-2, with 8 nucleotides matching TRBD2. CDR1 LGHDT and CDR2 YNNKEL come from the germline V gene (reference sequence). The CDR3 is 19 residues long. Trimming removed 0 bases from V and 2 bases from J; junction bases left unmatched: 11. The CDR3, as DNA: TGTGCCAGCAGCCAAGAGGAAACTAGCGGCAATATCAACACCGGGGAGCTGTTTTTT. This sequence encodes CASSQEETSGNINTGELFF.

The rearrangement links TRBV11-2 to TRBJ2-5, with 8 bases lining up with TRBD2. The CDR3 contains 16 residues. Per the germline V gene, CDR1 is SGHAT and CDR2 is FQNNGV. J was trimmed by 1 base and V by 3 bases; bases with no gene match: 7. CDR3 protein: CASSFWLAGTQETQYF. CDR3 in DNA: TGTGCCAGCAGCTTTTGGCTAGCGGGTACCCAAGAGACCCAGTACTTC.

This rearrangement joins TRBV24-1 to TRBJ1-2, with 9 bases lining up with TRBD1. This CDR3 region has 16 residues. The V and J ends lost 4 bases and 4 bases, in that order; junction bases with no gene match: 9. Germline values: CDR1 KGHDR, CDR2 SFDVKD. CDR3 sequence (DNA): TGTGCCACCAGTGACCGCACAGGGGGCGCTGGCTATGGCTACACCTTC. Its protein is CATSDRTGGAGYGYTF.

The V and J genes are TRBV4-1 and TRBJ2-1; D is ambiguous. Per the germline V gene, CDR1 is MGHRA and CDR2 is YSYEKL. This CDR3 is 17 amino acids long. V was cut by 0 bases and J by 0 bases, with 12 bases left in between. The CDR3 spells CASSQDPPRLSYNEQFF. The CDR3 DNA sequence: TGCGCCAGCAGCCAAGACCCCCCGAGGCTCTCCTACAATGAGCAGTTCTTC.

This CDR3 reads CASSTQTGLDGYTF. CDR3 sequence (DNA): TGTGCCAGTAGTACGCAGACAGGGTTGGATGGCTACACCTTC. The J gene is TRBJ1-2, the V gene TRBV19; 7 nucleotides agree with TRBD1. The V segment lost 4 bases and the J segment 6 bases; nucleotides outside the gene matches: 8. The CDR3 loop spans 14 amino acids. CDR1 and CDR2 (germline): LNHDA, SQIVND (reference sequence).

The chain uses TRBV18 and TRBJ1-2; TRBD1 is a possible D gene (5 bases). V was clipped by 2 bases and J by 3 bases, with 10 bases between them. The CDR3 covers 14 residues. Germline V gene data show CDR1 as KGHSH and CDR2 as LQKENI. CDR3 in amino acids: CASSPSETDYGYTF. The CDR3 DNA sequence: TGTGCCAGCTCACCATCAGAGACAGACTATGGCTACACCTTC. Together with reference TRBV18 and TRBJ1-2, the CDR3 gives the full variable domain: NAGVMQNPRHLVRRRGQEARLRCSPMKGHSHVYWYRQLPEEGLKFMVYLQKENIIDESGMPKERFSAEFPKEGPSILRIQQVVRGDSAAYFCASSPSETDYGYTFGSGTRLTVV.

The chain has TRBV7-8 and TRBJ1-1; D is ambiguous. CDR3 size: 14 residues. The V end was cut by 0 bases, the J end by 5 bases, with 10 bases between. CDR1 and CDR2 from the germline V gene are SGHVS and FQNEAQ. DNA of the CDR3: TGTGCCAGCAGCTTAGCAATGAGAGGGACTGAAGCTTTCTTT. The encoded protein is CASSLAMRGTEAFF.

The rearrangement joins TRBV6-2 or TRBV6-3 to TRBJ2-3; TRBD2 agrees at 10 bases. The germline CDR1 and CDR2 sequences are MNHEY and SVGEGT. The V gene end was trimmed by 7 bases and the J gene end by 3 bases; junction bases not matched to a gene: 4. This CDR3 has 14 amino acids. CDR3 loop: CASTPAGGTDTQYF. The CDR3 DNA follows: TGTGCCAGCACCCCAGCGGGGGGGACAGATACGCAGTATTTT.

This clone was detected once. The V and J genes are TRBV28 and TRBJ1-1; 11 nucleotides line up with TRBD1. V lost 5 bases to trimming and J lost 3 bases; unmatched junction nucleotides: 8. The length of the CDR3 is 16 residues. From germline, CDR1 is MDHEN and CDR2 SYDVKM. CDR3 bases: TGTGCCAGCAGTCCTACCGGACAGGGGGCGGACACTGAAGCTTTCTTT. It specifies CASSPTGQGADTEAFF.

About this clone: This CDR3 is also generated by other DNA sequences in the sample. V and J are TRBV29-1 and TRBJ2-3; a possible D gene is TRBD1 (6 bases). This CDR3 is built from 12 residues. Trimming cost V 4 bases and J 3 bases, with 8 bases left between them. Germline-derived CDR1 and CDR2 are SQVTM and ANQGSEA. The CDR3 is CSVVQGTDTQYF. The DNA of the CDR3 is TGCAGCGTTGTACAGGGAACAGATACGCAGTATTTT.

J is TRBJ1-6 and V is TRBV15, with 12 bases lining up with TRBD1. With 0 bases clipped from V and 17 bases from J, the junction kept 35 bases outside the gene matches. Germline V gives CDR1 LNHNV, CDR2 YYDKDF (reference sequence). This CDR3 comprises 24 residues. The DNA for the CDR3 is TGTGCCACCAGCAGAGATCTTAGGTTCGTCGGTGGAGAGCGTGGCGGGACAGGGGGCCGTTTGGTCCACTTT. This sequence encodes CATSRDLRFVGGERGGTGGRLVHF. The variable domain in full, with the rest retrieved from reference TRBV15 and TRBJ1-6, is DAMVIQNPRYQVTQFGKPVTLSCSQTLNHNVMYWYQQKSSQAPKLLFHYYDKDFNNEADTPDNFQSRRPNTSFCFLDIRSPGLGDTAMYLCATSRDLRFVGGERGGTGGRLVHFGNGTRLTVT.